This T cell receptor beta chain was identified in a study of a mutant IDH1 vaccine in newly diagnosed glioma. Points on this clone: Its antigen is undetermined.

Germline CDR1 SGHVS, CDR2 FQNEAQ. The CDR3 has 13 residues. Trimming removed 5 bases from V and 4 bases from J, with 11 bases in between. Using immunoSEQ multiplex PCR, the repertoire was profiled, and TCRdb retains in-frame clones only, with some absent. In the table there are some 40,000 clones, 80% of which are singletons. Indicated time point: week 11, during vaccination. Topical imiquimod was applied with each vaccine dose, which held 300 ug of mutant IDH1 20-mer peptide. The specimen comprised peripheral blood mononuclear cells (PBMCs), sampled from a glioma patient whose treatment included an IDH1 peptide vaccine. This clonotype was sampled from a woman aged 25 to 39 with glioma. Some clones in this sample may be carry-over from other donors' samples. J is TRBJ1-1 and V is TRBV7-8, with D perhaps matching TRBD1 (5 bases). CDR3 sequence: CASSQRGGTEAFF. CDR3 nucleotide sequence: TGTGCCAGCAGCCAGCGGGGGGGCACTGAAGCTTTCTTT.